This passage covers 16 T cell receptor beta chains from one sample sequenced in a study of cytomegalovirus exposure and HLA in healthy donors. Both 60 Vbeta primers and 13 Jbeta primers went into the PCR. Repertoires were generated with immunoSEQ multiplex PCR, while TCRdb's copy carries only in-frame clones and drops some. The sample includes about 150,000 clones, approximately 79% of them seen just once. Source material: PBMCs. Receptor source: a woman aged 45 to 65 in good health and CMV-seropositive.

This clone was recorded a few times. The chain carries TRBV14 and TRBJ2-3; perhaps TRBD1 as D (6 bases). V shed 1 base and J shed 2 bases, with 10 bases lying between them. Germline V CDR1 and CDR2: SGHDN, FVKESK. This CDR3 has 15 amino acids. The CDR3 sequence is CASSQGTALTDTQYF. The CDR3 nucleotides read TGTGCCAGCAGCCAAGGGACAGCTCTCACAGATACGCAGTATTTT.

This chain joins TRBV6-6 and TRBJ2-2; a possible D gene is TRBD1 (6 bases). This CDR3 spans 14 amino acids. The V gene's germline CDR1 is MNHNY and CDR2 SVGAGI (reference sequence). V was pared by 6 bases and J by 2 bases, with 10 bases between. CDR3 coding DNA: TGTGCCAGCAGAAGACAGGAAAACACCGGGGAGCTGTTTTTT. Its translation: CASRRQENTGELFF.

V is TRBV5-4 and J is TRBJ2-2; a weak D match, TRBD1 (6 bases). The ends were cut back, 3 bases at V and 4 bases at J, with 13 bases in the middle. CDR1 is SGHNT, CDR2 YYREEE, per germline (reference sequence). The CDR3 runs to 15 residues. DNA of the CDR3: TGTGCCAGCAGCTCGCACCTGGGGGCCACCGGGGAGCTGTTTTTT. The encoded protein is CASSSHLGATGELFF.

The chain employs TRBV15 and TRBJ2-3; 9 bases agree with TRBD2. CDR1 and CDR2 (germline): LNHNV, YYDKDF (reference sequence). The CDR3 consists of 15 residues. V gave up 1 base and J gave up 4 bases; unmatched junction bases: 3. CDR3 amino acids: CATSRAAGGADTQYF. CDR3 DNA: TGTGCCACCAGCAGAGCAGCGGGGGGCGCAGATACGCAGTATTTT.

This sequence joins TRBV2 and TRBJ2-7; D might be TRBD1 (5 bases). This CDR3 is built from 15 residues. Trimming cost V 4 bases and J 0 bases, with 13 bases left between them. Per the germline V gene, CDR1 is SNHLY and CDR2 is FYNNEI. The CDR3 sequence: CASSGTNRPSYEQYF. CDR3 DNA sequence: TGTGCCAGCAGTGGGACGAACAGGCCCTCCTACGAGCAGTACTTC.

The chain is built from TRBV7-9 and TRBJ1-3; weak D call: TRBD1 (5 bases). V was shortened by 2 bases and J by 4 bases, with 12 bases between the two germline ends. Germline CDR1 and CDR2: SEHNR and FQNEAQ (reference sequence). This CDR3 contains 15 residues. CDR3 nucleotides: TGTGCCAGCAGCTTATCTCAGGGAACGGGAAACACCATATATTTT. Translated, it gives CASSLSQGTGNTIYF.

The chain has TRBV19 and TRBJ1-2; 9 nucleotides align to TRBD1. The CDR3 extends over 15 amino acids. CDR1 is LNHDA, CDR2 SQIVND, per germline (reference sequence). Germline trimming cut 6 bases from V and 4 bases from J; bases unmatched to any gene: 9. CDR3 in DNA: TGTGCCAGTAGCTTCGGGACAGGGCTTACCTATGGCTACACCTTC. Translated, it gives CASSFGTGLTYGYTF.

The chain couples TRBV7-9 to TRBJ1-4; 9 bases match TRBD1. With V trimmed by 5 bases and J by 4 bases, 5 bases remained unmatched. The germline gives CDR1 SEHNR, CDR2 FQNEAQ (reference sequence). The CDR3 covers 15 residues. CDR3 in amino acids: CASSTGQGGNEKLFF. CDR3 DNA: TGTGCCAGCAGCACGGGACAGGGCGGTAATGAAAAACTGTTTTTT.

The chain uses TRBV10-2 and TRBJ2-7; 8 bases agree with TRBD1. This CDR3 has 11 residues. Trimming removed 6 bases from V and 9 bases from J; junction bases left unmatched: 4. The germline CDR1 and CDR2 sequences are WSHSY and SAAADI. The CDR3 region is CASSPGGVQYF. CDR3 DNA sequence: TGCGCCAGCAGCCCAGGGGGCGTGCAGTACTTC.

This chain connects TRBV7-6 to TRBJ2-1; 12 bases align to TRBD1. The V gene's germline CDR1 is SGHVS and CDR2 FNYEAQ. The CDR3 is made up of 16 amino acids. The J segment lost 8 bases and the V segment lost 4 bases, leaving 9 bases of the junction unmatched. CDR3 nucleotide sequence: TGTGCCAGCAGCTCCCCTTTGGGGGACAGGGGGCATGAGCAGTTCTTC. This gives the protein CASSSPLGDRGHEQFF.

The chain combines TRBV2 with TRBJ2-1; 9 bases line up with TRBD1. Germline values: CDR1 SNHLY, CDR2 FYNNEI. The CDR3 runs to 15 residues. V shed 5 bases, J shed 1 base, and the junction held 3 bases outside the gene matches. The CDR3 spells CASSRDRESYNEQFF. In nucleotides, the CDR3 is TGTGCCAGCAGTCGGGACAGGGAGTCCTACAATGAGCAGTTCTTC.

The genes are TRBV1 and TRBJ2-2; the table's D call of TRBD2 was not tested on the DNA. TRBV1 is tagged as a pseudogene. This CDR3 spans 18 amino acids. The CDR3 bases are TGCGCCAGCAGCCAAGATGACCTGGCGGGGGGACCCAGCGGGGAGCTGTTTTTT. This encodes CASSQDDLAGGPSGELFF.

V and J are TRBV18 and TRBJ2-1; tentatively, D is TRBD1 (6 bases). V shed 0 bases and J shed 5 bases, with 11 bases lying between them. The CDR3 totals 15 residues. Germline V gene sequence: CDR1 KGHSH, CDR2 LQKENI. CDR3 sequence reads: CASSPPLRDNNEQFF. The CDR3 nucleotides read TGTGCCAGCTCACCACCACTTCGGGACAACAATGAGCAGTTCTTC.

CDR3 bases: TGCGCCAGCAGCTTGGACGGCTCCTCGGGTGAAAAACTGTTTTTT. This translates into CASSLDGSSGEKLFF. J is TRBJ1-4 and V is TRBV5-1; D gene ambiguous. This CDR3 has 15 amino acids. Per the germline V gene, CDR1 is SGHRS and CDR2 is YFSETQ. Trimming left V 0 bases short and J 7 bases short, with 13 bases between.

This clone showed up just once. The chain joins TRBV5-1 to TRBJ2-3; D gene unclear. CDR1 and CDR2 (germline): SGHRS, YFSETQ. The CDR3 length is 15 residues. Deletions cut 0 bases from V and 1 base from J, with 9 bases between. The DNA of the CDR3 is TGCGCCAGCAGCTTGGCCTTAGCAGGCACAGATACGCAGTATTTT. Translation gives CASSLALAGTDTQYF.

The rearrangement joins TRBV19 to TRBJ1-2; 8 nucleotides match TRBD1. The junction had 9 bases not matched to a gene; V was cut back by 5 bases and J by 4 bases. The CDR3 runs 15 residues. CDR1 is LNHDA, CDR2 SQIVND, per germline (reference sequence). The CDR3 bases are TGTGCCAGTAGTCGACGGACAGGGTCGGGCTATGGCTACACCTTC. Residues: CASSRRTGSGYGYTF. The full variable domain, rest sourced from reference TRBV19 and TRBJ1-2, is DGGITQSPKYLFRKEGQNVTLSCEQNLNHDAMYWYRQDPGQGLRLIYYSQIVNDFQKGDIAEGYSVSREKKESFPLTVTSAQKNPTAFYLCASSRRTGSGYGYTFGSGTRLTVV.